Sequencing of this T cell receptor (beta chain) was carried out in a study of T-cell reconstitution after alpha-beta-depleted transplantation in children. Unique molecular identifiers were incorporated during preparation of the TCRbeta library. TCRdb recomputed calls from the PCR reads with MiXCR, one row per CDR3 protein. The repertoire holds about 290,000 distinct CDR3 sequences, with 6% to 10% as singletons. This CDR3 comprises 13 residues. The ends were cut back, 3 bases at V and 7 bases at J, with 12 bases in the middle. From germline, CDR1 is SGHTA and CDR2 FQGNSA. Study-level results: Day-60 TCRbeta diversity that was high in some patients was derived from surviving recipient T cells and thymic progenitors. About two months after transplant, alpha-beta T cells reportedly came from several hundred expanded graft clones. T-cell numbers and diversity, one year after transplant, stemmed largely from T cells that were newly produced.

This clonotype was observed a handful of times. Its specificity is not known. This clonotype originated in a female patient younger than 10 who had a stem cell transplant for Fanconi anemia, so the T cells may come from the graft donor. The chain carries TRBV7-2 and TRBJ1-1, with D uncertain. This specimen was peripheral blood, taken 360 days after TCRalphabeta/CD19-depleted stem cell transplant. As DNA, the CDR3 is TGTGCCAGCAGCTTTGGAATGCGGTATGAAGCTTTCTTT. Translation gives CASSFGMRYEAFF.